This T cell receptor (beta chain) was observed in a study of CD8+ T cells in alopecia areata. Background on the study: Treated patients took oral tofacitinib at 5 to 10 mg twice daily. The study, taken as a whole, reports: Whereas mice showed it more clearly, TCR sharing across patients was murkier, possibly because of HLA.

Concerning this clone: The antigen remains undetermined.

Indicated treatment: oral pan-JAK inhibitor, 5-10 mg twice daily. Sequencing relied on a cDNA template that was reverse transcribed from extracted RNA. Sequencing used immunoSEQ multiplex PCR; TCRdb keeps in-frame clones, though not all of them. Among about 200,000 clones listed, more than 45% were seen once. CDR1 is MNHNY and CDR2 is SVGAGI in the germline V gene (reference sequence). This CDR3 has 14 amino acids. V was clipped by 6 bases and J by 3 bases, with 12 bases between them. The chain links TRBV6-6 to TRBJ2-4; the D gene is possibly TRBD1 (6 bases). The sample in question was CD4+ T cells sorted from blood, obtained at week 24, from a patient treated with tofacitinib. The TCR sequence derives from a human donor with alopecia areata. CDR3 nucleotides: TGTGCCAGCAGACAGGGCGAGGTCAAAAACATTCAGTACTTC. The encoded protein is CASRQGEVKNIQYF.